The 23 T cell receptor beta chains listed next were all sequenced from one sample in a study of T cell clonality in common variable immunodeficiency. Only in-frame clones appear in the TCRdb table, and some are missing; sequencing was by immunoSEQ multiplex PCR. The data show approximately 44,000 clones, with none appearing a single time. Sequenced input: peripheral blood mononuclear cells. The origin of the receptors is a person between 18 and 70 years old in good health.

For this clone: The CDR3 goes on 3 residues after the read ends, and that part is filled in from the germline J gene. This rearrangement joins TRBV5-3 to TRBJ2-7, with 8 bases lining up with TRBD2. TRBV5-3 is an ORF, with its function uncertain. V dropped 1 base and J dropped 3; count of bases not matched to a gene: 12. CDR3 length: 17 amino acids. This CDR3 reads CARSLHGGIGGGYEQYF. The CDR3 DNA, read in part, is TGTGCCAGAAGCTTGCACGGGGGGATCGGGGGGGGCTACGAG.

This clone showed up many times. CDR3: CASSFLTSGRGRAEQYF. CDR3 DNA (partial): TGTGCCAGCAGTTTCCTGACTAGCGGGAGAGGTAGGGCCGAG. The J gene is TRBJ2-7, the V gene TRBV12-3 or TRBV12-4; 12 nucleotides align to TRBD2. The CDR3 end is not reached by the read, which stops 3 residues before it; the germline J gene fills it in. This CDR3 has 17 amino acids. The junction had 12 bases not matched to a gene; V was cut back by 3 bases and J by 6 bases.

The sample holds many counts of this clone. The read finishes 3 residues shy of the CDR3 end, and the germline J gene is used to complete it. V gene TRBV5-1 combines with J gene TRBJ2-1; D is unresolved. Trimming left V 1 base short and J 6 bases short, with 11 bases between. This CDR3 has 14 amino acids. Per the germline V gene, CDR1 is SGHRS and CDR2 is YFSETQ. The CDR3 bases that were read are TGCGCCAGCAGCTTGCCAGGATCCAGCAATGAG. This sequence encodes CASSLPGSSNE. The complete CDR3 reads CASSLPGSSNEQFF. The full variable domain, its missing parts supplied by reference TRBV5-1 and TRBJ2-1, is KAGVTQTPRYLIKTRGQQVTLSCSPISGHRSVSWYQQTPGQGLQFLFEYFSETQRNKGNFPGRFSGRQFSNSRSEMNVSTLELGDSALYLCASSLPGSSNEQFFGPGTRLTVL.

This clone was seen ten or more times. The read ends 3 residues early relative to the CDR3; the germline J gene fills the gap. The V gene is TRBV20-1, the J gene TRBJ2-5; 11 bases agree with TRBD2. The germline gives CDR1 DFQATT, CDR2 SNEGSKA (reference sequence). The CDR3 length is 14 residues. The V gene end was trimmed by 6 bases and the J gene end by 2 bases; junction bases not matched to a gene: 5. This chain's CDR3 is CSAAPSGGQETQYF. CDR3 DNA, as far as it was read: TGCAGTGCGGCCCCTAGCGGGGGGCAAGAGACC.

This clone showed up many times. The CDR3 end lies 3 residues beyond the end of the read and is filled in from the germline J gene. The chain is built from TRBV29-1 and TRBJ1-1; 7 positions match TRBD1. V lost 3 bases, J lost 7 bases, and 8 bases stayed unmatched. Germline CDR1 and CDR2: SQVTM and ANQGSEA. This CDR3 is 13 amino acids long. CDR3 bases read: TGCAGCGTTGACATTAGGGGGCTCGGTGAA. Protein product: CSVDIRGLGE. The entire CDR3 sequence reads CSVDIRGLGEAFF.

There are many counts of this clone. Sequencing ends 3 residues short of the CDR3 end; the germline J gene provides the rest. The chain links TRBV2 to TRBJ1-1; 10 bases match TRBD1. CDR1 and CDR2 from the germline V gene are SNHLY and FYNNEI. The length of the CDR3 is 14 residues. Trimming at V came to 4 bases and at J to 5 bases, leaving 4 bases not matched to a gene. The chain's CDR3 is CASSGQGARTEAFF. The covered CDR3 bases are TGTGCCAGCAGTGGACAGGGGGCGCGAACTGAA.

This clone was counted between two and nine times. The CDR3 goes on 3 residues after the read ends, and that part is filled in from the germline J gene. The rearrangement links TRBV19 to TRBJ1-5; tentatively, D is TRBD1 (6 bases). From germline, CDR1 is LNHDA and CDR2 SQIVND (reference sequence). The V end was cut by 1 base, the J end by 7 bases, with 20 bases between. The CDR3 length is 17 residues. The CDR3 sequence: CASSIGGHRVPGQPQHF. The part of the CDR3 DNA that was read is TGTGCCAGTAGTATAGGCGGCCACAGGGTCCCCGGACAGCCC.

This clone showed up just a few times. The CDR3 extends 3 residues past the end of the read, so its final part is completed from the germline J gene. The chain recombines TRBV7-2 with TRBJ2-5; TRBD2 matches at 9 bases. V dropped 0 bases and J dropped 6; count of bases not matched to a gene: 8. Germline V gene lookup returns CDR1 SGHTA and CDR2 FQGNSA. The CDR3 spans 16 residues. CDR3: CASSLASGGPSKTQYF. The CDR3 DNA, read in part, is TGTGCCAGCAGCTTAGCTAGCGGGGGCCCCTCAAAGACC.

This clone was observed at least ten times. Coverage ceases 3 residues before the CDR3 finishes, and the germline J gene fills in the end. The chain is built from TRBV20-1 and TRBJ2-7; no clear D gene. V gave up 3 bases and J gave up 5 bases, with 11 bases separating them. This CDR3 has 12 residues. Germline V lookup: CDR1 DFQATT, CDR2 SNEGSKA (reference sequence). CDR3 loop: CSASSRSNEQYF. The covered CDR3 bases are TGCAGTGCTAGTTCTAGGTCTAACGAG.

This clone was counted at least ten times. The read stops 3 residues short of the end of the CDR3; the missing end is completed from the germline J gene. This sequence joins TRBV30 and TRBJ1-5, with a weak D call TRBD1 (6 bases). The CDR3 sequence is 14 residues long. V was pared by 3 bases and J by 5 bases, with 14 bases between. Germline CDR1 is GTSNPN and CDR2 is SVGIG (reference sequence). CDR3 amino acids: CAWSRGSWDQPQHF. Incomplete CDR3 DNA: TGTGCCTGGAGCAGGGGCAGCTGGGATCAGCCC. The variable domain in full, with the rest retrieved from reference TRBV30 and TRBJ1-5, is SQTIHQWPATLVQPVGSPLSLECTVEGTSNPNLYWYRQAAGRGLQLLFYSVGIGQISSEVPQNLSASRPQDRQFILSSKKLLLSDSGFYLCAWSRGSWDQPQHFGDGTRLSIL.

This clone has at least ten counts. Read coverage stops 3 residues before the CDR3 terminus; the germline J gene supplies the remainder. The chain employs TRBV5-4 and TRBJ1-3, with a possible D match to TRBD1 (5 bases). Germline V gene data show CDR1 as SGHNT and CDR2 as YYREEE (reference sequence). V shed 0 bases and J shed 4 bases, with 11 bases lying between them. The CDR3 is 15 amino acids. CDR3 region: CASSLESGSGNTIYF. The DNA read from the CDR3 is TGTGCCAGCAGCTTGGAGTCAGGGTCAGGAAACACC.

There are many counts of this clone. Incomplete CDR3 DNA: TGCAGTGCTAGGGTTTCTGTGGACAGGCTCGTCGGGGAG. Translating it yields CSARVSVDRLVGE. The complete CDR3 reads CSARVSVDRLVGELFF. The chain recombines TRBV20-1 with TRBJ2-2; TRBD1 matches at 7 bases. The read terminates 3 residues ahead of where the CDR3 ends, so the germline J gene completes it. Germline CDR1 DFQATT, CDR2 SNEGSKA (reference sequence). Trimming cost V 3 bases and J 7 bases; bases outside gene matches: 14. The CDR3 contains 16 residues.

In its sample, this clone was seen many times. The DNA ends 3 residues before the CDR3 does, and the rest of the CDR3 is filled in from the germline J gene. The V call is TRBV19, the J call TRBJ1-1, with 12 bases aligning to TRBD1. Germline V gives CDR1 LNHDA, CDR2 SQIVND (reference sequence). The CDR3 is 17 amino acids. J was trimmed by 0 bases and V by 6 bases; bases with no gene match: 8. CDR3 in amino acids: CASSFGTGGRMNTEAFF. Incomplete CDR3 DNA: TGTGCCAGTAGCTTCGGGACAGGGGGCAGAATGAACACTGAA.

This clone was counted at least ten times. The CDR3 spells CASSYAIQGLLLQSPLHF. CDR3 bases read: TGTGCCAGCAGTTACGCGATACAGGGGTTATTATTACAATCACCC. V and J are TRBV6-8 and TRBJ1-6, with 7 nucleotides matching TRBD1. The CDR3 is cut off 3 residues early in the read; its end comes from the germline J gene. The CDR3 contains 18 residues. Germline CDR1 and CDR2: MNHGY and SAAAGT. With V trimmed by 2 bases and J by 10 bases, 17 bases remained unmatched.

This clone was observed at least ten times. The CDR3 loop is CATRGGNTDTQYF. The covered CDR3 bases are TGTGCCACCCGGGGGGGAAACACAGATACG. The chain combines TRBV6-2 or TRBV6-3 with TRBJ2-3, with 8 bases matching TRBD2. The read halts 3 residues ahead of the CDR3 end, with the missing end drawn from the germline J gene. The CDR3 length is 13 residues. The germline V gene has CDR1 MNHEY and CDR2 SVGEGT. V was clipped by 10 bases and J by 2 bases; unmatched bases: 5.

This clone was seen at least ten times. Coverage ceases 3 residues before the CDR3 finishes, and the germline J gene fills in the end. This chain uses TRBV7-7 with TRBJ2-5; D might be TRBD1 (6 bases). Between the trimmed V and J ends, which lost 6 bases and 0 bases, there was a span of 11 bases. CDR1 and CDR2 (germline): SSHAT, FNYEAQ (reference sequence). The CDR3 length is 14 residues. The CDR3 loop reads CASRRDINQETQYF. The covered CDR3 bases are TGTGCCAGCAGGAGGGACATCAACCAAGAGACC.

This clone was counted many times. CDR3: CASSLQGATNEKLFF. Incomplete CDR3 DNA: TGTGCCAGCAGCTTGCAGGGGGCAACTAATGAAAAA. This chain uses TRBV5-8 with TRBJ1-4, with 7 bases identical to TRBD1. The read terminates 3 residues before the CDR3 end, so the remaining end is supplied by the germline J gene. In germline, CDR1 is SGHTS, CDR2 YDEGEE. The CDR3 has 15 amino acids. The ends lost 1 base at V and 0 bases at J; junction bases unmatched: 0. Full variable domain (rest looked up from reference TRBV5-8 and TRBJ1-4): EAGVTQSPTHLIKTRGQQATLRCSPISGHTSVYWYQQALGLGLQFLLWYDEGEERNRGNFPPRFSGRQFPNYSSELNVNALELEDSALYLCASSLQGATNEKLFFGSGTQLSVL.

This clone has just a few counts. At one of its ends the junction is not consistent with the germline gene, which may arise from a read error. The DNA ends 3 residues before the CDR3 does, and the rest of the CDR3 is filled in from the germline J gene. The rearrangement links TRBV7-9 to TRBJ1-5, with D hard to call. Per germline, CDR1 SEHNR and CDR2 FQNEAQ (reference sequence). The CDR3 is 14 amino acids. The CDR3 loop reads CSSSLVSGDQPQHF. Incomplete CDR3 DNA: TGTTCCAGCAGCTTAGTCAGCGGCGATCAGCCC.

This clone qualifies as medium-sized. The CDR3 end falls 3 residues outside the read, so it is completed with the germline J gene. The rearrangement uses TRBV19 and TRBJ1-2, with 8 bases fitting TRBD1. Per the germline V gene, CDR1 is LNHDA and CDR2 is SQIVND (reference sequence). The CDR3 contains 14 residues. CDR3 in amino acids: CASSMSGTGGGYTF. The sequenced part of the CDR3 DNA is TGTGCCAGTAGTATGAGCGGGACAGGCGGCGGC.

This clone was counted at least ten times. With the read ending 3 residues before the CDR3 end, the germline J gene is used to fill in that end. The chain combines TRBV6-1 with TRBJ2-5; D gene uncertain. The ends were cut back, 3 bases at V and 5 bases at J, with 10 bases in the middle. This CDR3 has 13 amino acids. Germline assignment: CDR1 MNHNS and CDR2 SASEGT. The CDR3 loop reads CASSEWQAETQYF. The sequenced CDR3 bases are TGTGCCAGCAGTGAGTGGCAGGCGGAGACC.

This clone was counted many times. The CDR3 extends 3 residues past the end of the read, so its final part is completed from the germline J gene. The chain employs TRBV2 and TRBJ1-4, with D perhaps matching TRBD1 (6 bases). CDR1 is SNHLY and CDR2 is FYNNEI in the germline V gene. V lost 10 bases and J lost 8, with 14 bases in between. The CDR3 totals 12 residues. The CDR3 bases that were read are TGTGCCACCGGGGGGCAGGGCGAAAAA. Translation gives CATGGQGEK. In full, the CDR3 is CATGGQGEKLFF. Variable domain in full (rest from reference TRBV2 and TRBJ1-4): EPEVTQTPSHQVTQMGQEVILRCVPISNHLYFYWYRQILGQKVEFLVSFYNNEISEKSEIFDDQFSVERPDGSNFTLKIRSTKLEDSAMYFCATGGQGEKLFFGSGTQLSVL.

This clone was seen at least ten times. CDR3 sequence: CASSQQDLSTDTQYF. The CDR3 DNA, read in part, is TGTGCCAGCAGCCAACAGGATCTTAGCACAGATACG. The chain employs TRBV4-2 and TRBJ2-3; D is uncertain. The read halts 3 residues ahead of the CDR3 end, with the missing end drawn from the germline J gene. Germline CDR1 is LGHNA and CDR2 is YNFKEQ. Trimming took 2 bases from V and 0 from J, leaving 9 bases between them. This CDR3 has 15 amino acids.

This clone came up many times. The CDR3 sequence: CSAREGGGPGEQFF. CDR3 DNA (partial): TGCAGTGCTAGAGAGGGCGGGGGGCCGGGTGAG. The chain employs TRBV20-1 and TRBJ2-1; 8 bases align to TRBD2. Sequencing ends 3 residues short of the CDR3 end; the germline J gene provides the rest. Germline values: CDR1 DFQATT, CDR2 SNEGSKA (reference sequence). This CDR3 has 14 residues. V lost 0 bases, J lost 9 bases, and 7 bases stayed unmatched.